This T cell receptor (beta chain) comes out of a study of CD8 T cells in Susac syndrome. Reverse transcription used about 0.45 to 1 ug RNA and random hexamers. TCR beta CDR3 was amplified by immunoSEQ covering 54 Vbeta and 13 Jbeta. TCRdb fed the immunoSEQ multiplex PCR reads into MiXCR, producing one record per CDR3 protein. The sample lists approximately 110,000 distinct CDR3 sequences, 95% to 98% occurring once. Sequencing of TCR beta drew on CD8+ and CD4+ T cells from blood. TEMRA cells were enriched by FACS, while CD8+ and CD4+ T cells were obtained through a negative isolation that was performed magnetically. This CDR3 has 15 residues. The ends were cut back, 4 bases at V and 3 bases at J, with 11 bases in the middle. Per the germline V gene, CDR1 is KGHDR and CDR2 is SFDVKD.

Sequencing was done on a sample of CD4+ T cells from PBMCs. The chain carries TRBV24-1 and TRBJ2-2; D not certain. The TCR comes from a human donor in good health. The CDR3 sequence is CATSDLKVDTGELFF. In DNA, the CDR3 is TGTGCCACCAGTGACCTCAAGGTGGACACCGGGGAGCTGTTTTTT.